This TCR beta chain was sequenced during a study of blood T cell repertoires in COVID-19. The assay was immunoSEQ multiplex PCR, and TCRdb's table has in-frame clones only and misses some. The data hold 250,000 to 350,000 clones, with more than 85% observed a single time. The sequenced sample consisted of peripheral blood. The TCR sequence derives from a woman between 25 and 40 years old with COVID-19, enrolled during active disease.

The CDR3 DNA is TGTGCCAGCAGCCCCCAGGGAGGGCGGAACACCGGGGAGCTGTTTTTT. Amino acids: CASSPQGGRNTGELFF. The J gene is TRBJ2-2, the V gene TRBV7-9; 7 bases match TRBD2. V was pared by 5 bases and J by 1 base, with 7 bases of the junction left unmatched. Germline lookup yields CDR1 SEHNR and CDR2 FQNEAQ (reference sequence). CDR3 length: 16 amino acids.